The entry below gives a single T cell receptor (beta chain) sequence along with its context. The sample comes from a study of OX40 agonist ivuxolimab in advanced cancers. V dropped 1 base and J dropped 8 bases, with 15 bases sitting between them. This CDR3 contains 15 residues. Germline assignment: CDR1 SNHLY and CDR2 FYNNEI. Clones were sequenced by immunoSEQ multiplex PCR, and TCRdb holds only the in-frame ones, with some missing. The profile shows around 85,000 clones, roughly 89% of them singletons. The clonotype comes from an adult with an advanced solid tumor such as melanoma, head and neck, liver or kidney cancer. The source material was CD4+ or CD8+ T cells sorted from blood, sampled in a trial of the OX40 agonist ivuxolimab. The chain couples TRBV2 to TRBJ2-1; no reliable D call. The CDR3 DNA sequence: TGTGCCAGCAGTGAAGGGCTAGATCTTATCTATGAGCAGTTCTTC. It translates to CASSEGLDLIYEQFF.